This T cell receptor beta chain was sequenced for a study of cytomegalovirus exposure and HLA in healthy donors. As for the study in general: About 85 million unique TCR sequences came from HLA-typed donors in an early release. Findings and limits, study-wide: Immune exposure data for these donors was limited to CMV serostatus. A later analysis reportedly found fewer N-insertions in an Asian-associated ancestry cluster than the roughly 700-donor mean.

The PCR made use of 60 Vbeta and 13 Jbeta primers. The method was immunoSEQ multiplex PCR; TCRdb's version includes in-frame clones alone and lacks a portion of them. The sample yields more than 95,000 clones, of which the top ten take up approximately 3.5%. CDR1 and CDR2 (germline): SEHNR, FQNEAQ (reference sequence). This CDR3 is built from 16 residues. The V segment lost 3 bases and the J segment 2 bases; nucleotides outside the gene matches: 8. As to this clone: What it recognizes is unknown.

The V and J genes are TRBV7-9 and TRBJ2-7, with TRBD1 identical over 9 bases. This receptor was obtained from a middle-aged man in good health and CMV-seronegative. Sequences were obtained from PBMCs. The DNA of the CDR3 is TGTGCCAGCAGCTTCCTTCCGGGACAGGGTACCTACGAGCAGTACTTC. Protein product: CASSFLPGQGTYEQYF.